This TCR beta chain was identified during a study of blood T cell repertoires in COVID-19 (dated by TCRdb to the early 2020s). For the study in its entirety: Collaborator samples came from the United States, Italy and Spain and covered acute and convalescent phases of COVID-19. Samples came from the ongoing ImmuneRACE study (first 160 participants) plus 1,254 subjects from 6 global collaborators. The material from the prospective study consisted of cDNA or gDNA derived from T cells, B-cell-depleted T cells, or PBMCs. Sample metadata almost always included a de-identified subject ID, COVID-19 status, age in years and sex. The dataset comprised deeply sampled blood TCRbeta repertoires from subjects exposed to, actively infected with, or recovered from COVID-19. HLA class I and class II types, where available, came from metadata supplied by the sample provider rather than from assay-based typing. The repertoires were made available in a free public database intended to serve as a resource for research on the immune response to SARS-CoV-2.

The immunoSEQ Assay, a bias-controlled multiplex PCR, was used to amplify TCRbeta CDR3 regions from genomic DNA. Per the authors' processing: The number of nucleated cells in each sample was estimated by amplification of reference gene primers within the assay. To quantify the absolute abundance of each unique TCRbeta CDR3 rearrangement, sequence reads were collapsed and filtered. For each sample, productive Simpson clonality was calculated by taking the square root of Simpson's diversity index across productive rearrangements. TCRdb's version of the immuneACCESS table is confined to in-frame rearrangements and falls short of the full clone set. An unresolved V gene accounts for under half of the shortfall where checked; the remainder is of unknown origin. V, J and clone size were drawn from that table, and D and trimming were deduced from the DNA. The sample table holds some 67,000 clones, of which about 90% were seen once. The ten most abundant clones make up more than 5% of the sample.

Whole blood was collected in K2EDTA tubes by collaborating institutions according to the institutions' own protocols. For TCRbeta analysis, collaborators shipped samples as frozen whole blood, isolated PBMCs, or DNA extracted from either of those sample types. As concerns this clone: It has no known antigen specificity. Base qualities are not at hand, and no much larger clone is one base apart.

Relative to germline, V is missing 6 bases and J is missing 6 bases, with 4 bases of the junction outside any gene match. The CDR3, cysteine through phenylalanine, is 14 amino acids long. Of the read, only the CDR3 DNA is kept; its 42 bases are in frame from base 1. CDR1 and CDR2 were assigned from the germline V gene as MNHEY and SVGEGT. Summary of the overall study and its limitations: How much clinical and demographic metadata was included differed by source and by participant, and the metadata was provided uncurated.

The source is a man aged 50-59 years with active COVID-19. The chain joins TRBV6-2 or TRBV6-3 to TRBJ2-7; a stretch of 14 junction bases matches TRBD2. The sample consisted of peripheral blood. The DNA is as follows: TGTGCCAGCAGCCGACTAGCGGGAGGGGGCGAGCAGTACTTC. Its amino acids are CASSRLAGGGEQYF.